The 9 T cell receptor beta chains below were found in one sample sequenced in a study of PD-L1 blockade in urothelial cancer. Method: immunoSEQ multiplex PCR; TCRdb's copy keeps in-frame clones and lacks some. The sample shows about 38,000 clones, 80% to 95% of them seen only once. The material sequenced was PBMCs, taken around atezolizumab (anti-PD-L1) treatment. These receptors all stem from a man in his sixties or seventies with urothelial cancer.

In DNA form, the CDR3 reads TGTGCCAGCAGTTACCTAGCGGGAGCGAACAATGAGCAGTTCTTC. It codes for CASSYLAGANNEQFF. The V and J genes are TRBV6-6 and TRBJ2-1; 10 positions agree with TRBD2. CDR3 size: 15 residues. Germline values: CDR1 MNHNY, CDR2 SVGAGI (reference sequence). V lost 2 bases and J lost 5; bases outside the gene matches: 3.

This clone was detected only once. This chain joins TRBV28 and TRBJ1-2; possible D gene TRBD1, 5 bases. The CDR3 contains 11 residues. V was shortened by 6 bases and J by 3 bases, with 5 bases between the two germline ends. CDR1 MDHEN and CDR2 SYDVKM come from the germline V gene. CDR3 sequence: CASSRDYGYTF. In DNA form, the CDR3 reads TGTGCCAGCAGCAGGGACTATGGCTACACCTTC.

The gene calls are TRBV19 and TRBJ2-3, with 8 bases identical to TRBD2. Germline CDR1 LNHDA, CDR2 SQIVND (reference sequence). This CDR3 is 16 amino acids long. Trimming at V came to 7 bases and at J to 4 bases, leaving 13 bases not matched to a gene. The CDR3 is CASTSRRGLGPDTQYF. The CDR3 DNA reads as TGTGCCAGTACCTCAAGAAGGGGACTAGGGCCAGATACGCAGTATTTT.

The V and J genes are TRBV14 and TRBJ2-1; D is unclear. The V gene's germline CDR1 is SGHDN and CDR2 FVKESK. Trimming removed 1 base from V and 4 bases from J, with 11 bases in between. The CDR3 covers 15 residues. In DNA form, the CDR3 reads TGTGCCAGCAGCCAAGTTGTTTCCAGTTACAATGAGCAGTTCTTC. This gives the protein CASSQVVSSYNEQFF.

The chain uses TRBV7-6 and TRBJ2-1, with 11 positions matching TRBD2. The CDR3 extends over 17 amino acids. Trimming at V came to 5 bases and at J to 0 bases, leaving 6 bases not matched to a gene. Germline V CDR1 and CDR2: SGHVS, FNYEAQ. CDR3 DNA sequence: TGTGCCAGCAGCAAGGGGACTAGCGGAGACTCCTACAATGAGCAGTTCTTC. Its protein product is CASSKGTSGDSYNEQFF.

CDR3 nucleotide sequence: TGTGCCAGCAGCTTAGTGGGTAGAGGTGAGCAGTTCTTC. As protein: CASSLVGRGEQFF. This chain joins TRBV7-6 and TRBJ2-1, with D unresolved. Trimming stripped 1 base from V and 9 bases from J, with 10 bases between. The CDR3 extends over 13 amino acids. Germline CDR1 reads SGHVS; CDR2 reads FNYEAQ.

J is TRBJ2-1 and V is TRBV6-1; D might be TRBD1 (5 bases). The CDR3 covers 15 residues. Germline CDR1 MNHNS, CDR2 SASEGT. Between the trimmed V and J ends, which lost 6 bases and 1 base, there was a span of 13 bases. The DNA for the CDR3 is TGTGCCAGCAGCCTCCAGGGCGGATCCTACAATGAGCAGTTCTTC. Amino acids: CASSLQGGSYNEQFF.

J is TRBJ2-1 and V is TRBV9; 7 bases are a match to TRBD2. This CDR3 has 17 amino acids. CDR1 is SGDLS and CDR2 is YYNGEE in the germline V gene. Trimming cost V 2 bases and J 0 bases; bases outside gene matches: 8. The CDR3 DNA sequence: TGTGCCAGCAGCGTTGGGGGGGGTAGGGGCTCCTACAATGAGCAGTTCTTC. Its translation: CASSVGGGRGSYNEQFF.

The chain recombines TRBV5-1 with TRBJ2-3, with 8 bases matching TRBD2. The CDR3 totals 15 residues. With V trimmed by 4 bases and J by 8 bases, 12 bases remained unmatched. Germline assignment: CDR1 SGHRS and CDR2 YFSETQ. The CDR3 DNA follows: TGCGCCAGCAGCCCTACTAGCGGAAGTGAGGGTACGCAGTATTTT. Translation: CASSPTSGSEGTQYF.